The present T cell receptor (beta chain) was sequenced within a study of OX40 agonist ivuxolimab in advanced cancers. Study in general: Those enrolled were around 87% male, with a mean age of roughly 62 years and ages from roughly 20 to 85. General observations from the study: It was also the case that some nonresponders had low normalized T-cell clonal expansion. The expanded peripheral T cells' antigen specificity was not determined. Compared with others, partial responders at 0.1-3.0 mg/kg displayed clonal expansion among the lowest.

In the case of this clone: Its specificity is unknown.

The V and J ends lost 7 bases and 9 bases respectively, with 12 bases between them. Germline CDR1 and CDR2: MDHEN and SYDVKM. The CDR3 contains 11 residues. Data came from immunoSEQ multiplex PCR; TCRdb stores just in-frame clones and leaves some out. The sample consists of about 82,000 clones, more than 80% of them appearing once. The sequence was collected from an adult with an advanced solid tumor such as melanoma, head and neck, liver or kidney cancer. Source: CD4+ or CD8+ T cells sorted from blood, taken in a trial of the OX40 agonist ivuxolimab. The V and J genes are TRBV28 and TRBJ1-2; maybe TRBD1 (5 bases). The CDR3 DNA reads TGTGCCAGCATCAGTGGGGCTAGCTACACCTTC. Its translation is CASISGASYTF.